The text below deals with one T cell receptor beta chain. The antigen remains undetermined. The record originates from a study of T cell responses to AZD1222 COVID-19 vaccine. Study-wide points: After two AZD1222 doses, spike-specific TCR breadth and depth rose versus day 0. Spike as a whole was targeted by vaccine-associated CD4 TCRs, dominant at 160-218 and 743-854. As reported, nearly half of all spike-specific TCRs target variant regions that are unmutated. It should be noted that donors were predominantly white British and more often female, and clonal diversity was possibly underestimated.

Germline lookup yields CDR1 LNHDA and CDR2 SQIVND (reference sequence). V trimming: 6 bases; J trimming: 3 bases; junction bases outside the gene matches: 8. This CDR3 comprises 14 residues. TCRdb's copy holds only in-frame clones and misses some; the assay was immunoSEQ multiplex PCR. The table lists approximately 79,000 clones, roughly 85% of them singletons, with more than 7% in the top ten. The sequencing used peripheral blood, collected on day 0 of AZD1222 vaccination. This TCR derives from an adult in good health. The chain links TRBV19 to TRBJ2-7, with 7 bases that match TRBD2. The CDR3 here is CASSYKGTNYEQYF. Here the CDR3 DNA reads TGTGCCAGTAGCTATAAGGGGACTAACTACGAGCAGTACTTC. Full variable domain (rest looked up from reference TRBV19 and TRBJ2-7): DGGITQSPKYLFRKEGQNVTLSCEQNLNHDAMYWYRQDPGQGLRLIYYSQIVNDFQKGDIAEGYSVSREKKESFPLTVTSAQKNPTAFYLCASSYKGTNYEQYFGPGTRLTVT.